The 10 T cell receptor beta chains below come from one sample, sequenced in a study of graft-versus-host responses after intestinal transplantation. Sequencing was performed with immunoSEQ multiplex PCR; in TCRdb, only in-frame clones are kept and a portion is missing. The repertoire holds about 39,000 clones, approximately 93% seen once, with around 3.6% in the top ten. This sample comprised PBMCs, obtained 700 to 850 days after intestinal transplantation. The receptors were gathered from a human patient who received an intestinal transplant, so some T cells may come from the graft donor.

The genes are TRBV19 and TRBJ2-7, with a possible D match to TRBD1 (6 bases). Per germline, CDR1 LNHDA and CDR2 SQIVND (reference sequence). This CDR3 has 14 amino acids. V was pared by 3 bases and J by 0 bases, with 9 bases between. The CDR3 coding sequence is TGTGCCAGTAGTATGGAAGGGGGCTCCTACGAGCAGTACTTC. Its translation is CASSMEGGSYEQYF.

The genes are TRBV29-1 and TRBJ2-2, with 13 bases fitting TRBD2. Trimming removed 6 bases from V and 2 bases from J; junction bases left unmatched: 3. CDR1 and CDR2 from the germline V gene are SQVTM and ANQGSEA. The CDR3 totals 15 residues. CDR3 sequence: CSVAGLAGNTGELFF. CDR3 DNA: TGCAGCGTCGCGGGACTAGCGGGAAACACCGGGGAGCTGTTTTTT.

The chain is built from TRBV5-1 and TRBJ1-5; D is unclear. This CDR3 is 10 amino acids long. Trimming took 4 bases from V and 7 from J, leaving 3 bases between them. CDR1 and CDR2 from the germline V gene are SGHRS and YFSETQ. CDR3 amino acids: CASSVQPQHF. CDR3 nucleotides: TGCGCCAGCAGCGTCCAGCCCCAGCATTTT.

This clone was picked up one time. The V call is TRBV11-2, the J call TRBJ2-7; D is unclear. Trimming stripped 1 base from V and 6 bases from J, with 10 bases between. The CDR3 runs 13 residues. Germline V gives CDR1 SGHAT, CDR2 FQNNGV. The CDR3 DNA sequence: TGTGCCAGCAGCTTAGTTGCAGGTCCCGAGCAGTACTTC. Translated, it gives CASSLVAGPEQYF.

The chain links TRBV25-1 to TRBJ2-7, with D perhaps TRBD2 (5 bases). The CDR3 has 16 amino acids. V lost 3 bases, J lost 2 bases, and 17 bases lay in between. The germline CDR1 and CDR2 sequences are MGHDK and SYGVNS. CDR3: CASSDHSAAKPYEQYF. In nucleotides, the CDR3 is TGTGCCAGCAGTGATCATAGCGCCGCAAAACCCTACGAGCAGTACTTC.

The V gene is TRBV7-9, the J gene TRBJ2-1, with D uncertain. The CDR3 length is 16 residues. CDR1 and CDR2 from the germline V gene are SEHNR and FQNEAQ (reference sequence). V was shortened by 4 bases and J by 0 bases, with 13 bases between the two germline ends. CDR3 DNA sequence: TGTGCCAGCAGCTCACGGTCAACCGGCTCCTACAATGAGCAGTTCTTC. The encoded protein is CASSSRSTGSYNEQFF. The variable domain in full, with the rest retrieved from reference TRBV7-9 and TRBJ2-1, is DTGVSQNPRHKITKRGQNVTFRCDPISEHNRLYWYRQTLGQGPEFLTYFQNEAQLEKSRLLSDRFSAERPKGSFSTLEIQRTEQGDSAMYLCASSSRSTGSYNEQFFGPGTRLTVL.

The chain has TRBV19 and TRBJ2-7, with D tentatively TRBD2 (6 bases). CDR3 length: 16 residues. V dropped 3 bases and J dropped 7 bases, with 22 bases sitting between them. The V gene's germline CDR1 is LNHDA and CDR2 SQIVND (reference sequence). DNA for the CDR3: TGTGCCAGTAGTATGATCTCTTCGTGGGCCGGGAGAGAGCAGTACTTC. This translates into CASSMISSWAGREQYF.

The chain recombines TRBV7-9 with TRBJ1-3; 7 bases are a match to TRBD1. Germline V gives CDR1 SEHNR, CDR2 FQNEAQ (reference sequence). V lost 5 bases, J lost 1 base, and 5 bases stayed unmatched. This CDR3 comprises 15 residues. The CDR3, as DNA: TGTGCCAGCAGCCCAATCAGGGGGTCTGGAAACACCATATATTTT. Its protein product is CASSPIRGSGNTIYF. Full variable domain (outside the CDR3, taken from reference TRBV7-9 and TRBJ1-3): DTGVSQNPRHKITKRGQNVTFRCDPISEHNRLYWYRQTLGQGPEFLTYFQNEAQLEKSRLLSDRFSAERPKGSFSTLEIQRTEQGDSAMYLCASSPIRGSGNTIYFGEGSWLTVV.

The rearrangement joins TRBV2 to TRBJ2-2, with D unclear. Germline lookup yields CDR1 SNHLY and CDR2 FYNNEI. V lost 2 bases to trimming and J lost 2 bases, with 6 bases between them. The length of the CDR3 is 14 residues. CDR3 sequence (DNA): TGTGCCAGCAGTGAAAACGGAAACACCGGGGAGCTGTTTTTT. It codes for CASSENGNTGELFF.

The gene calls are TRBV7-9 and TRBJ1-2, with a tentative D call TRBD1 (6 bases). This CDR3 contains 14 residues. Trimming took off 4 bases at V and 5 bases at J, with 14 bases between the two ends. The germline V gene encodes CDR1 SEHNR and CDR2 FQNEAQ (reference sequence). The CDR3, as DNA: TGTGCCAGCAGCTGGACAGACCGCTTTTATGGCTACACCTTC. This encodes CASSWTDRFYGYTF.